This T cell receptor beta chain was found in a study of blood T cells in healthy people across ages (dated by TCRdb to about 2015). About the full investigation: Template switching captured roughly one uniquely barcoded TCR beta cDNA molecule per two T cells in model experiments. The donors were split into four age groups: young (average around 15 years), middle-aged (39), aged (about 62) and long-lived (about 82). The study measured age-related changes in TCR beta repertoire diversity using deep sequencing normalized with unique cDNA molecular identifiers. Donors of different ages were randomly distributed across sequencing lanes to avoid experimental bias. For two donors (one aged 18 to 30 and one aged 80 or older), the study analyzed two additional independent replicas of 1 million unique cDNA reads from the same blood draw.

Results the study describes overall, beyond this receptor: Estimates of total diversity based on one million sequenced T cells were considered lower bounds and underestimates. As age increased, observed TCR beta diversity per million T cells dropped in a roughly linear way, and a significant reduction was already evident by age roughly 40. Bulk unsorted PBMC profiling prevented conclusive comparison of naive and antigen-experienced compartments. There was a strong correlation between observed TCR beta diversity and the percentage of naive T cells measured by flow cytometry. Donor CMV infection status was unknown, potentially confounding age-related changes in expanded clonotypes. Compared with the aged group, the long-lived group had more naive CD4+ T cells, fewer expanded clones and increased TCR diversity, a pattern suggesting age selection.

The library relied on 5' RACE. This sample was sequenced with an Illumina HiSeq 2500. A second roughly 6 to 12 cycle PCR used a sample-barcoded 5' primer and a J-beta primer mix. Each TCR beta cDNA molecule received a unique molecular identifier from a template-switch 5' adaptor carrying 12 random nucleotides. At least 3 million CDR3-containing paired-end reads were obtained from each sample. All of the RNA was converted into first-strand cDNA using the Mint cDNA synthesis kit, with a TRBC-specific oligonucleotide serving as the primer. Following uracil-DNA glycosylase treatment, all cDNA underwent a first 18-cycle PCR with the universal primers M1SS and BC2_uni_R. The published analysis was carried out like this. Normalization of each sample was performed by random selection of 1 million high-quality reads, each carrying a distinct molecular identifier. Reads with shared molecular identifiers were discarded instead of being binned into consensus sequences. MiTCR, run with a Q25 quality threshold and the strictest error-elimination algorithm, handled CDR3 identification, clonotype clustering and error correction. A nonparametric unseen species model with Euler transformation was used to estimate lower-bound total TCR beta diversity. TCRdb cleaned the public reads at Q25 with fastp, built clones with MiXCR and kept in-frame beta chains. CDR3 protein sequences are deduplicated, and each keeps its most common genes and DNA. The V and J calls and clone size come from TCRdb's table, not from the authors' own analysis. Here the sample has about 1.5 million distinct CDR3 sequences; 35% to 45% occur a single time. The top ten clones comprise just over 4% of the sample.

V is shortened by 5 bases, J by 9 bases, and the region joining them spans 26 bases. Measured from the cysteine to the phenylalanine, the CDR3 is 16 residues long. Of all the DNA, just the CDR3 is kept, 48 bases in frame from base 1. Per the germline V gene, MDHEN is the CDR1 and SYDVKM is the CDR2. A note on this clonotype: What antigen it recognizes has not been identified. No much larger clonotype is one base removed from it; base qualities were not supplied.

Donors were roughly 40 systemically healthy Caucasian individuals from Russia aged about 6 to 100 years. Each donor gave about 9.7 milliliters of peripheral blood, drawn into EDTA-treated Vacutainer tubes. PBMCs were isolated by Ficoll-Paque density-gradient centrifugation, with at least 6 million obtained per sample. Trizol reagent was used to extract total RNA from the PBMCs, yielding at least 5.5 micrograms per sample. For every donor, an aliquot of PBMCs went through flow cytometry to measure the percentages of naive CD45RAhigh/CD27high T cells. The chain links TRBV28 with TRBJ2-7; no D segment can be confidently identified. The sample consisted of blood. This receptor was identified in a woman younger than 35 in good health. The DNA sequence is given as TGTGCCAGCAGTCCCCGGACGGTCGAAAATGGACCGGGGCAGTACTTC. It specifies CASSPRTVENGPGQYF.